The 17 T cell receptor beta chains listed next were all sequenced from one sample in a study of neurological immune-mediated disorders. TCRdb used MiXCR to reprocess the 5' RACE reads, holding one entry per CDR3 protein. The table has approximately 46,000 distinct CDR3 sequences, about a tenth seen once. The sequenced sample was PBMCs. All receptors derive from a man between 65 and 85 years old with HTLV-1-associated myelopathy (HAM/TSP).

V and J are TRBV7-9 and TRBJ2-7; the D is unclear. This CDR3 spans 13 amino acids. The ends were cut back, 8 bases at V and 4 bases at J, with 15 bases in the middle. The germline V gene encodes CDR1 SEHNR and CDR2 FQNEAQ (reference sequence). The CDR3 reads CASFQDRGYEQYF. Written as DNA, the CDR3 is TGTGCCAGCTTCCAGGATAGAGGTTACGAGCAGTACTTC.

This clonotype was picked up many times. The chain joins TRBV7-2 to TRBJ2-1; D call uncertain. The ends were cut back, 8 bases at V and 2 bases at J, with 10 bases in the middle. The CDR3 runs 13 residues. Germline V gene data show CDR1 as SGHTA and CDR2 as FQGNSA. The CDR3, as DNA: TGTGCCAGCCACAGCTTAGCCTACAATGAGCAGTTCTTC. This gives the protein CASHSLAYNEQFF.

In this sample, this clonotype turned up many times. The chain couples TRBV20-1 to TRBJ2-6, with 7 bases fitting TRBD1. This CDR3 has 17 residues. J gave up 5 bases and V 4 bases, and 14 bases lay outside the gene matches. The V gene's germline CDR1 is DFQATT and CDR2 SNEGSKA (reference sequence). CDR3 DNA: TGCAGTGCTAAACAGGGGTCGACTCCCATAAGGGCCAACGTCCTGACTTTC. Protein sequence: CSAKQGSTPIRANVLTF.

Concerning this clonotype itself: A much larger clone differs by one base, so this may be a read error. The chain couples TRBV7-9 to TRBJ2-3, with D possibly being TRBD2 (5 bases). The V and J ends lost 5 bases and 7 bases respectively, with 22 bases between them. Looked up from germline, CDR1 is SEHNR and CDR2 is FQNEAQ (reference sequence). The CDR3 covers 16 residues. The CDR3 protein is CASSPETYPSPHTQYF. CDR3 sequence (DNA): TGTGCCAGCAGCCCAGAGACTTACCCTAGCCCACATACGCAGTATTTT.

This clonotype was detected a few times. CDR3 sequence reads: CASSANRDGNQPQHF. DNA for the CDR3: TGTGCCAGCAGTGCCAACAGGGACGGGAATCAGCCCCAGCATTTT. V and J are TRBV6-1 and TRBJ1-5, with D possibly matching TRBD1 (6 bases). The CDR3 runs to 15 residues. V was trimmed by 4 bases and J by 4 bases, leaving 14 bases between them. Germline V gives CDR1 MNHNS, CDR2 SASEGT.

This clonotype has ten or more counts. J is TRBJ1-5 and V is TRBV6-5, with D tentatively TRBD1 (5 bases). This CDR3 spans 15 amino acids. Germline values: CDR1 MNHEY, CDR2 SVGAGI. Trimming took 0 bases from V and 4 from J, leaving 10 bases between them. The CDR3 loop is CASSYSIRQNQPQHF. Here the CDR3 DNA reads TGTGCCAGCAGTTACTCGATACGACAGAATCAGCCCCAGCATTTT.

This rearrangement joins TRBV5-6 to TRBJ2-4; D call uncertain. Trimming removed 2 bases at V and 7 bases at J, with 10 bases between. This CDR3 spans 13 amino acids. CDR1 is SGHDT, CDR2 YYEEEE, per germline. CDR3 sequence: CASSLDPYNIQYF. The DNA of the CDR3 is TGTGCCAGCAGCTTAGACCCTTACAACATTCAGTACTTC.

By share of the sample, this clonotype is medium-sized. This chain uses TRBV7-2 with TRBJ1-2, with 8 bases that match TRBD1. V was pared by 4 bases and J by 8 bases, with 9 bases of the junction left unmatched. There are 14 residues in the CDR3. Germline values: CDR1 SGHTA, CDR2 FQGNSA. Here the CDR3 reads CASSSTGAAGGYTF. The DNA of the CDR3 is TGTGCCAGCAGCTCGACAGGGGCGGCAGGGGGCTACACCTTC. The full variable domain, its missing parts supplied by reference TRBV7-2 and TRBJ1-2, is GAGVSQSPSNKVTEKGKDVELRCDPISGHTALYWYRQSLGQGLEFLIYFQGNSAPDKSGLPSDRFSAERTGGSVSTLTIQRTQQEDSAVYLCASSSTGAAGGYTFGSGTRLTVV.

This clonotype occurred many times. V is TRBV4-1 and J is TRBJ2-7, with D possibly matching TRBD1 (6 bases). This CDR3 contains 16 residues. V was trimmed by 2 bases and J by 1 base, leaving 15 bases between them. Germline V gene data show CDR1 as MGHRA and CDR2 as YSYEKL. The CDR3: CASSQLGTRGSYEQYF. The CDR3 bases are TGCGCCAGCAGCCAATTGGGGACAAGGGGTTCCTACGAGCAGTACTTC.

This clonotype was seen a handful of times. The gene calls are TRBV7-8 and TRBJ2-7, with unresolved D. V shed 2 bases and J shed 0 bases, with 11 bases lying between them. The CDR3 length is 15 residues. Germline V CDR1 and CDR2: SGHVS, FQNEAQ. CDR3 sequence: CASSLFTRFSYEQYF. The CDR3 nucleotides read TGTGCCAGCAGCTTATTTACGCGTTTCTCCTACGAGCAGTACTTC.

Ten or more counts support this clonotype. The rearrangement joins TRBV12-3 or TRBV12-4 to TRBJ1-2, with D unclear. The CDR3 is made up of 15 amino acids. Trimming pared 6 bases from V and 0 bases from J, leaving 14 bases between. CDR3 in amino acids: CASSKRARSNYGYTF. The DNA for the CDR3 is TGTGCCAGCAGCAAACGCGCCCGGTCTAACTATGGCTACACCTTC.

This clonotype is classed as medium-sized. This rearrangement joins TRBV14 to TRBJ2-5; 13 positions match TRBD2. Losses at the gene ends were 1 base for V and 2 bases for J; bases not matched to a gene: 1. Per the germline V gene, CDR1 is SGHDN and CDR2 is FVKESK. The CDR3 covers 16 residues. CDR3 in amino acids: CASSQGLAGGQETQYF. The CDR3 DNA reads TGTGCCAGCAGCCAAGGACTAGCGGGAGGTCAAGAGACCCAGTACTTC.

There are many counts of this clonotype. The chain is built from TRBV7-2 and TRBJ2-7; 8 bases are shared with TRBD2. After removal of 3 bases from V and 3 bases from J, the junction contained 4 bases not matched to a gene. The CDR3 extends over 14 amino acids. The V gene's germline CDR1 is SGHTA and CDR2 FQGNSA. CDR3 nucleotides: TGTGCCAGCAGCTTCGGGGGGGGGGACTACGAGCAGTACTTC. Protein product: CASSFGGGDYEQYF.

This clonotype was seen repeatedly, ten times or more. This chain uses TRBV9 with TRBJ1-3; D is unresolved. V was pared by 7 bases and J by 0 bases, with 2 bases between. CDR1 and CDR2 from the germline V gene are SGDLS and YYNGEE. The CDR3 totals 11 residues. The DNA for the CDR3 is TGTGCCAGCGGCTCTGGAAACACCATATATTTT. This translates into CASGSGNTIYF.

This clonotype was recorded at least ten times. The chain recombines TRBV20-1 with TRBJ1-1; tentatively, D is TRBD1 (6 bases). CDR1 and CDR2 from the germline V gene are DFQATT and SNEGSKA (reference sequence). CDR3 size: 15 residues. V dropped 0 bases and J dropped 3 bases, with 14 bases sitting between them. This CDR3 is CSAREGGREHTEAFF. CDR3 nucleotides: TGCAGTGCTAGAGAGGGGGGCAGGGAACACACTGAAGCTTTCTTT.

The rearrangement joins TRBV20-1 to TRBJ2-7; D unresolved. The CDR3 covers 11 residues. V was shortened by 4 bases and J by 2 bases, with 6 bases between the two germline ends. The germline V gene has CDR1 DFQATT and CDR2 SNEGSKA (reference sequence). The CDR3 DNA sequence: TGCAGTGCTACAGTTACCTACGAGCAGTACTTC. Its translation: CSATVTYEQYF.

The chain is built from TRBV10-3 and TRBJ1-5; D remains unclear. V was trimmed by 11 bases and J by 2 bases, leaving 16 bases between them. Germline CDR1 reads ENHRY; CDR2 reads SYGVKD. The CDR3 loop spans 14 amino acids. CDR3 sequence reads: CASRPDWGNQPQHF. The CDR3, as DNA: TGTGCCTCGCGTCCTGACTGGGGCAATCAGCCCCAGCATTTT.